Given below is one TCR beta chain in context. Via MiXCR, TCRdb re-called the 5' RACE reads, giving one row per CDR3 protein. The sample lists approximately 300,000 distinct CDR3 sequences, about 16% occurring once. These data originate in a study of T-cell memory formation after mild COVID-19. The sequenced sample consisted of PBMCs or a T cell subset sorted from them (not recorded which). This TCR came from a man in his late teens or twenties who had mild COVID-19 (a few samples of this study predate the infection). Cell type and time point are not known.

CDR3 residues: CASSQDWGAEKLFF. CDR3 coding DNA: TGTGCCAGCAGCCAAGATTGGGGGGCTGAAAAACTGTTTTTT. V usage is TRBV14 and J usage is TRBJ1-4, with TRBD1 as a possible D gene (6 bases). The CDR3 is made up of 14 amino acids. The V gene's germline CDR1 is SGHDN and CDR2 FVKESK. Trimming stripped 0 bases from V and 7 bases from J, with 9 bases between.